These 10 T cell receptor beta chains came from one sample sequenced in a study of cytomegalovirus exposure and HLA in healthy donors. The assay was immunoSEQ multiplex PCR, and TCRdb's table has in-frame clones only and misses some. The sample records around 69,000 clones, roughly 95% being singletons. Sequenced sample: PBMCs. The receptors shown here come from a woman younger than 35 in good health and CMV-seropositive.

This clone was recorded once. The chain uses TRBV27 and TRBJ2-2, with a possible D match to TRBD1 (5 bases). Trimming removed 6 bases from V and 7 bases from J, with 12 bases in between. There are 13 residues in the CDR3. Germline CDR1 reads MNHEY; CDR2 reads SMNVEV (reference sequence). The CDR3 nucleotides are TGTGCCAGCAGACCTAAGGGGTACGGGGAGCTGTTTTTT. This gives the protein CASRPKGYGELFF.

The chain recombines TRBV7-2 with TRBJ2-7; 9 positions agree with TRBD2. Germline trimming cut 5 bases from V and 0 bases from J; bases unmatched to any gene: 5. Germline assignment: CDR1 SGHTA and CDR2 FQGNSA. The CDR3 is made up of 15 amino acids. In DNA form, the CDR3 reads TGTGCCAGCAGCGCGTTAGCGGGAGTCTCCTACGAGCAGTACTTC. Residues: CASSALAGVSYEQYF.

The CDR3 is CASTQREAVYEQFF. For the CDR3, the DNA is TGTGCCAGCACCCAGCGGGAGGCGGTATATGAGCAGTTCTTC. This chain uses TRBV5-8 with TRBJ2-1; TRBD2 agrees at 9 bases. The CDR3 has 14 residues. CDR1 and CDR2 (germline): SGHTS, YDEGEE. The junction had 9 bases not matched to a gene; V was cut back by 6 bases and J by 8 bases.

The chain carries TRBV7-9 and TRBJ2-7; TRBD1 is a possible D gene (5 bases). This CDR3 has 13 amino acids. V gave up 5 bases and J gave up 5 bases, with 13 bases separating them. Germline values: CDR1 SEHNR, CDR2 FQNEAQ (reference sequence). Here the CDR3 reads CASSPRVDNEQYF. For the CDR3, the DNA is TGTGCCAGCAGCCCAAGAGTGGACAACGAGCAGTACTTC. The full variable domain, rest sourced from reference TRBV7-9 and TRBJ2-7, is DTGVSQNPRHKITKRGQNVTFRCDPISEHNRLYWYRQTLGQGPEFLTYFQNEAQLEKSRLLSDRFSAERPKGSFSTLEIQRTEQGDSAMYLCASSPRVDNEQYFGPGTRLTVT.

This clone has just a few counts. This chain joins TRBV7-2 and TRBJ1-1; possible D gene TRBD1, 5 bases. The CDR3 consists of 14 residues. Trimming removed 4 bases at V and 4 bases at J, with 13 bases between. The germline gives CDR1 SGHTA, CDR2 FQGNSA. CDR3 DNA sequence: TGTGCCAGCAGCTGGGGGGGGAAGGCCACTGAAGCTTTCTTT. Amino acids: CASSWGGKATEAFF.

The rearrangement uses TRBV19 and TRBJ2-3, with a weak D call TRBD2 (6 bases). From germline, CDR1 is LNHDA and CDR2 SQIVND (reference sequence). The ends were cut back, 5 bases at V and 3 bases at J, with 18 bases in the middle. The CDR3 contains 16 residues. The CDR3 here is CASSAPGGTGTDTQYF. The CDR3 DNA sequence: TGTGCCAGTAGTGCCCCTGGCGGGACTGGGACAGATACGCAGTATTTT.

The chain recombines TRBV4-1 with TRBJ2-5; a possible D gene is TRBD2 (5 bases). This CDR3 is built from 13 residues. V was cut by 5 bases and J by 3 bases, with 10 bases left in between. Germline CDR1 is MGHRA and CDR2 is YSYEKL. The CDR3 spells CASSSDGEETQYF. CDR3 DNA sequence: TGCGCCAGCAGCAGCGACGGGGAAGAGACCCAGTACTTC.

CDR3 protein: CASSFGLAGGPEQYF. The CDR3 DNA reads as TGCGCCAGCAGCTTCGGACTAGCGGGAGGGCCCGAGCAGTACTTC. V is TRBV4-3 and J is TRBJ2-5; 15 bases map to TRBD2. The J call may be wrong; the DNA end is better matched by TRBJ2-7. Germline CDR1 and CDR2: LGHNA and YSLEER. The CDR3 runs 15 residues.

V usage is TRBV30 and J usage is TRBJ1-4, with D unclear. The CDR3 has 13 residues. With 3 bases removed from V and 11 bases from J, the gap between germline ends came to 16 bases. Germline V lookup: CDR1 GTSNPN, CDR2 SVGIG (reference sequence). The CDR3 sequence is CAWRIDGFGKLFF. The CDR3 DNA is TGTGCCTGGAGAATTGACGGGTTCGGGAAACTGTTTTTT.

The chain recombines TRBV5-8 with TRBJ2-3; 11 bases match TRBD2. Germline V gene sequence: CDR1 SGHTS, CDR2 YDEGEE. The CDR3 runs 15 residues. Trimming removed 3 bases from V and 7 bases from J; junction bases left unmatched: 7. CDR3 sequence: CASSSGLAVLNTQYF. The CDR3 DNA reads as TGTGCCAGCAGCTCGGGACTAGCGGTTCTTAATACGCAGTATTTT.